The next 21 T cell receptor beta chains were all read from a single sample in a study of OX40 agonist ivuxolimab in advanced cancers. Measured with immunoSEQ multiplex PCR; TCRdb has only the in-frame clones, and not every one. The repertoire has about 96,000 clones, 90% of them found once; the top ten carry around 1.5%. The sequencing used CD4+ or CD8+ T cells sorted from blood, collected in a trial of the OX40 agonist ivuxolimab. The receptor source for this set is an adult with an advanced solid tumor such as melanoma, head and neck, liver or kidney cancer.

This rearrangement joins TRBV27 to TRBJ2-5; D gene unclear. Germline V lookup: CDR1 MNHEY, CDR2 SMNVEV (reference sequence). The CDR3 is 16 amino acids. V lost 2 bases, J lost 5 bases, and 18 bases lay in between. The CDR3, as DNA: TGTGCCAGCAGTTTAGGCGACCGACCCTTCGTGGAGACCCAGTACTTC. Translating it yields CASSLGDRPFVETQYF.

The CDR3 spells CASSIRGIWDANTGELFF. CDR3 nucleotides: TGTGCCAGTAGTATTCGGGGAATTTGGGACGCGAACACCGGGGAGCTGTTTTTT. The chain couples TRBV19 to TRBJ2-2; either TRBD1 or TRBD2 may supply D (5 bases each). The CDR3 sequence is 18 residues long. The V end was cut by 3 bases, the J end by 0 bases, with 17 bases between. CDR1 is LNHDA, CDR2 SQIVND, per germline (reference sequence).

The chain is built from TRBV2 and TRBJ1-1, with 7 bases identical to TRBD1. Germline loops: CDR1 SNHLY, CDR2 FYNNEI. This CDR3 has 14 residues. The trim removed 7 bases at V and 6 bases at J, leaving 11 bases unmatched. The CDR3 sequence: CASTLDRVGAEAFF. The DNA of the CDR3 is TGTGCCAGCACCCTTGACAGGGTGGGTGCTGAAGCTTTCTTT. The full variable domain, its missing parts supplied by reference TRBV2 and TRBJ1-1, is EPEVTQTPSHQVTQMGQEVILRCVPISNHLYFYWYRQILGQKVEFLVSFYNNEISEKSEIFDDQFSVERPDGSNFTLKIRSTKLEDSAMYFCASTLDRVGAEAFFGQGTRLTVV.

There are a few counts of this clone. V gene TRBV7-2 combines with J gene TRBJ2-7; 7 bases map to TRBD1. The CDR3 is 14 residues long. Germline V gene data show CDR1 as SGHTA and CDR2 as FQGNSA. Trimming removed 2 bases from V and 2 bases from J; junction bases left unmatched: 3. The CDR3 sequence is CASSLRQGAYEQYF. In nucleotides, the CDR3 is TGTGCCAGCAGCTTAAGACAGGGTGCCTACGAGCAGTACTTC.

This clone appeared a single time. This CDR3 reads CASKVATNTGELFF. As DNA, the CDR3 is TGTGCCAGTAAGGTGGCGACGAACACCGGGGAGCTGTTTTTT. The chain couples TRBV19 to TRBJ2-2; D is ambiguous. V lost 7 bases, J lost 0 bases, and 9 bases lay in between. This CDR3 contains 14 residues. Germline V gives CDR1 LNHDA, CDR2 SQIVND (reference sequence).

V gene TRBV27 combines with J gene TRBJ2-7; D uncertain. The CDR3 is made up of 14 amino acids. The germline V gene has CDR1 MNHEY and CDR2 SMNVEV (reference sequence). The V end was cut by 7 bases, the J end by 5 bases, with 18 bases between. The CDR3 DNA sequence: TGTGCCAGCAACCTCTTCCCAGGATCTCACGAGCAGTACTTC. This translates into CASNLFPGSHEQYF.

The gene calls are TRBV6-5 and TRBJ2-7, with D perhaps matching TRBD2 (6 bases). CDR3 size: 14 residues. The V gene's germline CDR1 is MNHEY and CDR2 SVGAGI. Trimming pared 6 bases from V and 2 bases from J, leaving 14 bases between. CDR3 coding DNA: TGTGCCAGCAGGAAAAGGGACTCGACCTACGAGCAGTACTTC. This codes for CASRKRDSTYEQYF.

V is TRBV6-6 and J is TRBJ1-5, with no clear D. The CDR3 spans 13 residues. Germline lookup yields CDR1 MNHNY and CDR2 SVGAGI (reference sequence). The V end lost 2 bases, the J end lost 1 base, and 3 bases lay between the germline ends. CDR3 protein: CASSYRSNQPQHF. The DNA of the CDR3 is TGTGCCAGCAGTTACAGGAGCAATCAGCCCCAGCATTTT.

This sequence joins TRBV10-3 and TRBJ2-2, with 10 bases aligning to TRBD2. This CDR3 comprises 13 residues. Germline CDR1 and CDR2: ENHRY and SYGVKD. The CDR3 is CGAGTSDTGELFF. CDR3 DNA sequence: TGTGGTGCCGGGACTAGCGACACCGGGGAGCTGTTTTTT.

The chain links TRBV21-1 to TRBJ2-2; the table gives TRBD2 as D, unverified against the DNA. TRBV21-1 has pseudogene status. The length of the CDR3 is 15 residues. For the CDR3, the DNA is TGTGCCAGCAGCAAAGTGGCTAGCGTAAGCGGGGAGCTGTTTTTT. Translating gives CASSKVASVSGELFF.

In this sample, this clone turned up once. The chain links TRBV11-1 to TRBJ2-1; TRBD2 agrees at 7 bases. CDR3 length equals 13 residues. The V gene end was trimmed by 8 bases and the J gene end by 9 bases; junction bases not matched to a gene: 10. In germline, CDR1 is SGHAT, CDR2 FQDESV (reference sequence). The CDR3 nucleotides are TGTGCCAGCTGCCGCACCTCTAGCGGTGAGCAGTTCTTC. Its protein product is CASCRTSSGEQFF.

J is TRBJ1-2 and V is TRBV5-4; perhaps TRBD1 as D (5 bases). Trimming cost V 2 bases and J 7 bases, with 12 bases left between them. Germline V lookup: CDR1 SGHNT, CDR2 YYREEE (reference sequence). This CDR3 is built from 13 residues. The CDR3 here is CASSFPAGSGYTF. CDR3 nucleotides: TGTGCCAGCAGCTTCCCTGCAGGGAGTGGCTACACCTTC.

The sample holds a few counts of this clone. The chain couples TRBV6-1 to TRBJ1-5; a possible D gene is TRBD1 (6 bases). The CDR3 sequence is 15 residues long. The V gene lost 1 base and the J gene lost 7 bases, with 14 bases spanning the gap. CDR1 is MNHNS and CDR2 is SASEGT in the germline V gene. CDR3 loop: CASSEGGQYPQPQHF. In DNA, the CDR3 is TGTGCCAGCAGTGAAGGAGGACAGTACCCCCAGCCCCAGCATTTT.

The rearrangement uses TRBV11-3 and TRBJ1-2, with D hard to call. Germline values: CDR1 SGHNT, CDR2 YENEEA. V dropped 1 base and J dropped 7 bases, with 13 bases sitting between them. CDR3 length: 14 amino acids. The CDR3 nucleotides read TGTGCCAGCAGCTTAGCAAAAGGTCGGGTTGGCTACACCTTC. Encoded protein: CASSLAKGRVGYTF.

The CDR3 nucleotides are TGTGCCAGCAGCCCGGCCCAAGCACGCGGGGCGACTAATGAAAAACTGTTTTTT. This sequence encodes CASSPAQARGATNEKLFF. This chain links TRBV5-4 with TRBJ1-4, with D maybe TRBD1 (5 bases). V shed 4 bases and J shed 2 bases, with 21 bases lying between them. The V gene's germline CDR1 is SGHNT and CDR2 YYREEE (reference sequence). The CDR3 loop spans 18 amino acids.

The V call is TRBV7-3, the J call TRBJ1-1; D is perhaps TRBD1 (5 bases). This CDR3 is built from 14 residues. Trimming pared 6 bases from V and 5 bases from J, leaving 16 bases between. Germline loops: CDR1 SGHTA, CDR2 FQGTGA. CDR3 region: CASREGRWGTEAFF. The DNA for the CDR3 is TGTGCCAGCAGAGAAGGGCGCTGGGGGACTGAAGCTTTCTTT.

The chain uses TRBV7-3 and TRBJ2-5; D is unresolved. From germline, CDR1 is SGHTA and CDR2 FQGTGA. The CDR3 is 13 residues long. Trimming removed 1 base from V and 1 base from J, with 4 bases in between. This CDR3 is CASSLMLQETQYF. Here the CDR3 DNA reads TGTGCCAGCAGCTTAATGCTCCAAGAGACCCAGTACTTC.

The chain combines TRBV18 with TRBJ1-4; D perhaps matches TRBD1 (5 bases). CDR1 is KGHSH, CDR2 LQKENI, per germline. This CDR3 has 16 residues. V lost 3 bases, J lost 3 bases, and 14 bases lay in between. CDR3 bases: TGTGCCAGCTCACCGCTCGTTGCAGGGTCTAATGAAAAACTGTTTTTT. It codes for CASSPLVAGSNEKLFF.

The V gene is TRBV21-1, the J gene TRBJ2-5; TRBD2, as called in the table, went unchecked against the DNA. TRBV21-1 is a pseudogene. The CDR3 contains 16 residues. This CDR3 is CASSKTSGRARETQYF. For the CDR3, the DNA is TGTGCCAGCAGCAAGACTAGCGGGAGGGCCAGGGAGACCCAGTACTTC.

CDR3 residues: CASSQSDANVGGEQYF. The CDR3 bases are TGTGCCAGCAGCCAAAGCGACGCTAACGTGGGGGGCGAGCAGTACTTC. The chain uses TRBV4-2 and TRBJ2-7; D is possibly TRBD2 (6 bases). Between the trimmed V and J ends, which lost 2 bases and 6 bases, there was a span of 20 bases. The germline V gene has CDR1 LGHNA and CDR2 YNFKEQ. This CDR3 is 16 amino acids long.

This chain joins TRBV29-1 and TRBJ1-1, with D perhaps matching TRBD1 (5 bases). The CDR3 covers 12 residues. V was shortened by 4 bases and J by 3 bases, with 9 bases between the two germline ends. Germline values: CDR1 SQVTM, CDR2 ANQGSEA. This CDR3 reads CSVGSGDTEAFF. In DNA, the CDR3 is TGCAGCGTTGGTTCGGGGGACACTGAAGCTTTCTTT.